The 11 T cell receptor beta chains presented below share a single source sample, sequenced in a study of control samples from healthy donors and cancer patients. Data came from immunoSEQ multiplex PCR; TCRdb stores just in-frame clones and leaves some out. This sample has about 80,000 clones, with approximately 89% found just once. Sequencing used blood. The receptor set was obtained from a man between 50 and 59 years old in good health.

CDR3 DNA sequence: TGTGCCTGGACCCCAGCTAAAGGCTATGGCTACACCTTC. Protein: CAWTPAKGYGYTF. The chain has TRBV30 and TRBJ1-2; D gene ambiguous. Per the germline V gene, CDR1 is GTSNPN and CDR2 is SVGIG (reference sequence). Trimming shortened V by 4 bases and J by 4 bases, and 13 bases separated the two germline ends. This CDR3 spans 13 amino acids.

The CDR3 loop is CASSPIQGYSNQPQHF. The CDR3 DNA sequence: TGTGCCAGCAGTCCCATACAGGGCTATAGCAATCAGCCCCAGCATTTT. This chain joins TRBV27 and TRBJ1-5; D possibly corresponds to TRBD1 (6 bases). CDR3 length: 16 residues. Germline lookup yields CDR1 MNHEY and CDR2 SMNVEV (reference sequence). Trimming took off 5 bases at V and 0 bases at J, with 14 bases between the two ends.

This chain links TRBV19 with TRBJ1-5, with D possibly matching TRBD1 (6 bases). The V gene lost 5 bases and the J gene lost 4 bases, with 15 bases spanning the gap. This CDR3 is built from 15 residues. Germline CDR1 is LNHDA and CDR2 is SQIVND (reference sequence). The CDR3 coding sequence is TGTGCCAGTAGTCCCCGCCAGGGACATAATCAGCCCCAGCATTTT. Translation: CASSPRQGHNQPQHF.

The rearrangement joins TRBV5-4 to TRBJ2-1; TRBD2 agrees at 9 bases. The CDR3 is 13 residues long. V gave up 4 bases and J gave up 9 bases; unmatched junction bases: 5. In germline, CDR1 is SGHNT, CDR2 YYREEE (reference sequence). The CDR3 reads CASSETSGGEQFF. The DNA for the CDR3 is TGTGCCAGCAGCGAGACTAGCGGTGGTGAGCAGTTCTTC.

This clone has just a few counts. This sequence joins TRBV3-1 (or the pseudogene TRBV3-2) and TRBJ1-5; 8 positions match TRBD1. Germline trimming cut 4 bases from V and 6 bases from J; bases unmatched to any gene: 8. Germline CDR1 and CDR2: LGHDT and YNNKEL (reference sequence). The CDR3 sequence is 15 residues long. In nucleotides, the CDR3 is TGTGCCAGCAGCCCTACGGACAGGGATGGTCAGCCCCAGCATTTT. Encoded protein: CASSPTDRDGQPQHF.

The V and J genes are TRBV27 and TRBJ1-2; D is unclear. This CDR3 comprises 13 residues. CDR1 and CDR2 from the germline V gene are MNHEY and SMNVEV (reference sequence). V was cut by 4 bases and J by 5 bases, with 11 bases left in between. CDR3 coding DNA: TGTGCCAGCAGTTGGGGTAAGGGATATGGCTACACCTTC. Translated: CASSWGKGYGYTF.

The chain couples TRBV11-2 to TRBJ1-1; D unclear. CDR3 length: 15 residues. Germline lookup yields CDR1 SGHAT and CDR2 FQNNGV. The germline V and J ends were trimmed by 5 bases and 4 bases, with 17 bases remaining between them. CDR3 nucleotides: TGTGCCAGCAGCCCCTTCATAAGCCCTTTCACTGAAGCTTTCTTT. Protein sequence: CASSPFISPFTEAFF.

The V gene is TRBV12-3 or TRBV12-4, the J gene TRBJ1-1, with no clear D. The CDR3 spans 13 residues. The V gene lost 2 bases and the J gene lost 5 bases, with 9 bases spanning the gap. This CDR3 reads CASSLQGRTEAFF. The CDR3 region has the DNA TGTGCCAGCAGTTTACAAGGGAGGACTGAAGCTTTCTTT.

V is TRBV11-3 and J is TRBJ2-3; D is uncertain. The germline gives CDR1 SGHNT, CDR2 YENEEA. V lost 3 bases and J lost 2, with 6 bases in between. This CDR3 spans 13 amino acids. For the CDR3, the DNA is TGTGCCAGCAGCTTGGATGCCACAGATACGCAGTATTTT. This gives the protein CASSLDATDTQYF.

V usage is TRBV5-1 and J usage is TRBJ1-1, with 7 bases lining up with TRBD1. The CDR3 runs 13 residues. V dropped 0 bases and J dropped 7; count of bases not matched to a gene: 3. Per the germline V gene, CDR1 is SGHRS and CDR2 is YFSETQ. CDR3: CASSLEGQLEAFF. The CDR3 DNA reads TGCGCCAGCAGCTTGGAGGGACAGCTTGAAGCTTTCTTT. The complete variable domain, with remaining parts taken from reference TRBV5-1 and TRBJ1-1, reads KAGVTQTPRYLIKTRGQQVTLSCSPISGHRSVSWYQQTPGQGLQFLFEYFSETQRNKGNFPGRFSGRQFSNSRSEMNVSTLELGDSALYLCASSLEGQLEAFFGQGTRLTVV.

The V call is TRBV11-2, the J call TRBJ2-3; TRBD2 might be the D (5 bases). The V end lost 5 bases, the J end lost 0 bases, and 12 bases lay between the germline ends. This CDR3 is built from 15 residues. From germline, CDR1 is SGHAT and CDR2 FQNNGV. CDR3 in amino acids: CASSNGILSTDTQYF. The CDR3 bases are TGTGCCAGCAGCAACGGGATTCTCAGCACAGATACGCAGTATTTT.